This T cell receptor beta chain derives from a study of tumor-infiltrating lymphocytes in primary liver carcinoma. Overall study: The patient population consisted of men and women between 30 and 69 years of age.

With 500 to 650 ng total RNA as template and a constant-region primer, TCR beta cDNA was made. It was through three nested multiplex PCR rounds of slightly modified ARM-PCR that TCR beta libraries arose. Each of the first two PCR rounds ran approximately 11 cycles with TRBV1-TRBV30 forward and C-beta reverse primers. Each CDR3 protein is one row after TCRdb ran MiXCR on the multiplex PCR reads. Of some 180,000 distinct CDR3 sequences in the sample, 50% to 75% are singletons; the top ten hold 72%. The CDR3 length is 15 residues. CDR1 GTSNPN and CDR2 SVGIG come from the germline V gene (reference sequence). Losses at the gene ends were 3 bases for V and 6 bases for J; bases not matched to a gene: 8. Researchers drew blood RNA from unsorted whole blood and extracted germline DNA as well.

The sample comprised peripheral blood. This clonotype was obtained from a man aged 40-55 years with primary liver carcinoma and hepatitis B virus infection. The V call is TRBV30, the J call TRBJ1-5; the match to TRBD1 covers 10 bases. The CDR3 region is CAWSVGQGWTQPQHF. Here the CDR3 DNA reads TGTGCCTGGAGCGTGGGACAGGGGTGGACTCAGCCCCAGCATTTT.